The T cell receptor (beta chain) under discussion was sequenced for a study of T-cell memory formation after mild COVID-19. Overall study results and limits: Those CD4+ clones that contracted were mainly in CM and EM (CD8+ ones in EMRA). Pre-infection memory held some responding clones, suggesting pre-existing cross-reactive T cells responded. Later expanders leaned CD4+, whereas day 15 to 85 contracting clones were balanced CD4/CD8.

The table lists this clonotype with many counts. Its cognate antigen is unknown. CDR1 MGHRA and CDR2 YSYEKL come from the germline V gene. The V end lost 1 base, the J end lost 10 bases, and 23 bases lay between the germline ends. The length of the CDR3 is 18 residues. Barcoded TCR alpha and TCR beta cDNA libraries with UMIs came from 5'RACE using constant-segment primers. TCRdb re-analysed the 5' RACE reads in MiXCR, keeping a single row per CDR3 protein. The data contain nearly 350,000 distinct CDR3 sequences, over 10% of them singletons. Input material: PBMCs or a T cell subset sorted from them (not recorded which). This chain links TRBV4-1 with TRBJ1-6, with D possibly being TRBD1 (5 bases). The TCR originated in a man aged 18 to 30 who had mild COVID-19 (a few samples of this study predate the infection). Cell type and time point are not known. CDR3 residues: CASSQALTARRKGSPLHF. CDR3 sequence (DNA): TGCGCCAGCAGCCAAGCTTTGACAGCTAGGCGAAAAGGCTCACCCCTCCACTTT.